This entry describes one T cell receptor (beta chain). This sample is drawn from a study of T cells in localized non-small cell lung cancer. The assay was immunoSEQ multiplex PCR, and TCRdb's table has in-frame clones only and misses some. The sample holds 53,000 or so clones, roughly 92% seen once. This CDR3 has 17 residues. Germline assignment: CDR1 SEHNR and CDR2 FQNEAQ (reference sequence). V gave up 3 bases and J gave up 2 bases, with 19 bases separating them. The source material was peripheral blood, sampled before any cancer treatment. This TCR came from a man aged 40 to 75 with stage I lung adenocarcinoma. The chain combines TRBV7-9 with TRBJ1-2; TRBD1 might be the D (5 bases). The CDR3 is CASSFSITGSRNYGYTF. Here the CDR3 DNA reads TGTGCCAGCAGCTTCTCCATAACAGGAAGTCGGAACTATGGCTACACCTTC.